The 6 T cell receptor beta chains below all came from one sample that was sequenced in a study of blood T cell repertoires in COVID-19. Repertoires were generated with immunoSEQ multiplex PCR, while TCRdb's copy carries only in-frame clones and drops some. The data show more than 100,000 clones, 65% to 85% seen once. Sequencing was carried out using peripheral blood. Receptor source: a woman at least 80 years old with acute or convalescent COVID-19.

V is TRBV6-5 and J is TRBJ2-7; TRBD1 matches 10 bases. CDR3 size: 15 residues. The J segment lost 6 bases and the V segment lost 6 bases, leaving 11 bases of the junction unmatched. The germline gives CDR1 MNHEY, CDR2 SVGAGI. CDR3 nucleotide sequence: TGTGCCAGCAGAATCCGGGACAGGGGCTTTGGCGAGCAGTACTTC. Its protein product is CASRIRDRGFGEQYF.

The rearrangement uses TRBV7-2 and TRBJ2-7; 8 bases are a match to TRBD1. Germline values: CDR1 SGHTA, CDR2 FQGNSA. The CDR3 is 16 amino acids. V trimming: 4 bases; J trimming: 0 bases; junction bases outside the gene matches: 8. The CDR3 reads CASSSSTGVSSYEQYF. DNA of the CDR3: TGTGCCAGCAGCTCGTCGACAGGGGTGAGCTCCTACGAGCAGTACTTC.

This chain connects TRBV10-2 to TRBJ1-4; no clear D. The CDR3 sequence is 15 residues long. CDR1 is WSHSY and CDR2 is SAAADI in the germline V gene. V was shortened by 6 bases and J by 0 bases, with 11 bases between the two germline ends. In DNA, the CDR3 is TGCGCCAGCAGAAGGGAGTCCACAACTAATGAAAAACTGTTTTTT. Its protein product is CASRRESTTNEKLFF.

In this sample, this clone turned up a few times. The chain has TRBV2 and TRBJ1-2; D is undetermined. The CDR3 contains 13 residues. In germline, CDR1 is SNHLY, CDR2 FYNNEI. V was clipped by 4 bases and J by 0 bases, with 6 bases between them. The CDR3 spells CASSVSANYGYTF. The CDR3 DNA reads as TGTGCCAGCAGTGTTAGTGCTAACTATGGCTACACCTTC. The whole variable domain, remainder taken from reference TRBV2 and TRBJ1-2, is EPEVTQTPSHQVTQMGQEVILRCVPISNHLYFYWYRQILGQKVEFLVSFYNNEISEKSEIFDDQFSVERPDGSNFTLKIRSTKLEDSAMYFCASSVSANYGYTFGSGTRLTVV.

This clone was observed a handful of times. The chain employs TRBV6-5 and TRBJ1-5; no firm D call. Germline-derived CDR1 and CDR2 are MNHEY and SVGAGI. The length of the CDR3 is 13 residues. The V gene lost 4 bases and the J gene lost 9 bases, with 13 bases spanning the gap. CDR3 coding DNA: TGTGCCAGCAGTTTCGGGAGCTGGGGGCCCCAGCATTTT. Amino acid sequence: CASSFGSWGPQHF.

The chain has TRBV11-2 and TRBJ2-4; D is unclear. Deletions cut 3 bases from V and 8 bases from J, with 14 bases between. The CDR3 has 14 residues. Per germline, CDR1 SGHAT and CDR2 FQNNGV. The CDR3 coding sequence is TGTGCCAGCAGCTTTGAACTGGTCCAGGACATTCAGTACTTC. Translation: CASSFELVQDIQYF.